The 19 T cell receptor beta chains listed next were all sequenced from one sample in a study of T cell repertoires in cytomegalovirus infection. Their antigens remain unidentified. TCRdb re-called the reads with MiXCR, one entry per CDR3 protein. This sample yields 650,000 to 900,000 distinct CDR3 sequences, of which 25% to 35% are seen a single time; around 13% belongs to the top ten. This specimen consisted of cultured CD8+ T cells from PBMCs, obtained from culture after CMV antigen stimulation. These receptors all come from a human donor in good health (CMV status not recorded). Some clones in this sample may be carry-over from other donors' samples.

This clonotype has a handful of counts. The chain links TRBV19 to TRBJ1-5, with TRBD1 matching over 9 bases. The germline V gene has CDR1 LNHDA and CDR2 SQIVND (reference sequence). The CDR3 contains 15 residues. Trimming took 3 bases from V and 2 from J; bases not matched to a gene: 2. The CDR3 DNA reads as TGTGCCAGTAGTATTACAGGGGGCGGCAATCAGCCCCAGCATTTT. Residues: CASSITGGGNQPQHF.

J is TRBJ1-1 and V is TRBV6-6; 8 positions agree with TRBD1. CDR1 and CDR2 from the germline V gene are MNHNY and SVGAGI (reference sequence). Unmatched junction bases numbered 10, after V lost 11 bases and J lost 5 bases. This CDR3 has 13 residues. The CDR3 nucleotides read TGTGCCGGTTCAGGGGGCGCGCGGACTGAAGCTTTCTTT. Protein product: CAGSGGARTEAFF.

This clonotype was picked up a small number of times. The chain links TRBV23-1 to TRBJ1-5; 7 positions agree with TRBD1. TRBV23-1 is annotated as an ORF whose role is uncertain. V trimming: 0 bases; J trimming: 6 bases; junction bases outside the gene matches: 8. The length of the CDR3 is 16 residues. In DNA, the CDR3 is TGCGCCAGCAGTCAATCTATCGCAGGGGGGTGTCAGCCCCAGCATTTT. Its translation: CASSQSIAGGCQPQHF.

This clonotype has just a few counts. V is TRBV6-5 and J is TRBJ2-7; TRBD2 is a possible D gene (5 bases). V lost 2 bases and J 0 bases, leaving 8 bases between the germline ends. CDR3 size: 14 residues. Germline-derived CDR1 and CDR2 are MNHEY and SVGAGI. The CDR3 spells CASSYKGGSYEQYV. As DNA, the CDR3 is TGTGCCAGCAGTTACAAAGGAGGCTCCTACGAGCAGTACGTC.

This clonotype was seen at least ten times. V and J are TRBV7-2 and TRBJ2-5; D is possibly TRBD2 (5 bases). From germline, CDR1 is SGHTA and CDR2 FQGNSA. V was trimmed by 0 bases and J by 5 bases, leaving 10 bases between them. The length of the CDR3 is 14 residues. DNA for the CDR3: TGTGCCAGCAGCTTAGCGGGTTCGGGGGAGACCCAGTACTTC. Translated, it gives CASSLAGSGETQYF.

The rearrangement joins TRBV9 to TRBJ1-1, with a weak D call TRBD1 (5 bases). The length of the CDR3 is 17 residues. Trimming pared 4 bases from V and 1 base from J, leaving 20 bases between. Per germline, CDR1 SGDLS and CDR2 YYNGEE. CDR3: CASSLPGLPSGNTEAFF. CDR3 DNA sequence: TGTGCCAGCAGCCTACCGGGACTCCCTTCGGGGAACACTGAAGCTTTCTTT.

The chain uses TRBV27 and TRBJ2-1, with 8 positions matching TRBD2. V gave up 11 bases and J gave up 7 bases; unmatched junction bases: 16. The CDR3 has 15 residues. Per germline, CDR1 MNHEY and CDR2 SMNVEV (reference sequence). The CDR3 nucleotides are TGTGCCGCCTCCGTTGGAGGCGGGGGGTTTAATGAGCAGTTCTTC. Its translation: CAASVGGGGFNEQFF.

This clonotype was seen a handful of times. The rearrangement uses TRBV12-3 or TRBV12-4 and TRBJ1-3; D not certain. Trimming removed 5 bases from V and 1 base from J, with 18 bases in between. This CDR3 has 17 amino acids. The CDR3 region has the DNA TGTGCCAGCAGTCCCTACCTTTGGGAAATTTCTGGAAACACCATATATTTT. The encoded protein is CASSPYLWEISGNTIYF.

The chain employs TRBV12-3 or TRBV12-4 and TRBJ2-5; TRBD1 aligns across 7 bases. Trimming took 6 bases from V and 1 from J; bases not matched to a gene: 5. The CDR3 consists of 14 residues. The CDR3 sequence: CASRGDSSQETQYF. CDR3 coding DNA: TGTGCCAGCAGGGGGGACAGTAGCCAAGAGACCCAGTACTTC.

This sequence joins TRBV27 and TRBJ1-5; 9 bases are a match to TRBD1. Germline V gives CDR1 MNHEY, CDR2 SMNVEV (reference sequence). The J segment lost 1 base and the V segment lost 4 bases, leaving 11 bases of the junction unmatched. The CDR3 totals 18 residues. This chain's CDR3 is CASSSRDRVRASNQPQHF. In DNA form, the CDR3 reads TGTGCCAGCAGTTCTCGGGACAGGGTACGGGCGAGCAATCAGCCCCAGCATTTT.

This clonotype turned up a few times. This chain links TRBV29-1 with TRBJ1-2, with TRBD1 as a possible D gene (5 bases). With 3 bases removed from V and 5 bases from J, the gap between germline ends came to 13 bases. The CDR3 spans 13 residues. Germline V lookup: CDR1 SQVTM, CDR2 ANQGSEA. This CDR3 reads CSVESGTEYGYTF. DNA of the CDR3: TGCAGCGTTGAGAGCGGGACGGAGTATGGCTACACCTTC.

Comment on this clonotype: A single base separates this from a much larger clone, so it may be a read error. The gene calls are TRBV7-4 and TRBJ2-3; TRBD1 aligns across 8 bases. The CDR3 runs 15 residues. With 5 bases clipped from V and 3 bases from J, the junction kept 7 bases outside the gene matches. The germline V gene encodes CDR1 SGHVT and CDR2 SQSDAQ. The CDR3 nucleotides are TGTGCCAGCAGCCAGACGACAGGGGCAACAGATACGCAGTATTTT. Protein product: CASSQTTGATDTQYF. The full variable domain, with the rest looked up from reference TRBV7-4 and TRBJ2-3, is GAGVSQSPRYKVAKRGRDVALRCDSISGHVTLYWYRQTLGQGSEVLTYSQSDAQRDKSGRPSGRFSAERPERSVSTLKIQRTEQGDSAVYLCASSQTTGATDTQYFGPGTRLTVL.

J is TRBJ1-4 and V is TRBV27, with D unclear. The length of the CDR3 is 16 residues. The germline CDR1 and CDR2 sequences are MNHEY and SMNVEV (reference sequence). Trimming cost V 5 bases and J 2 bases, with 15 bases left between them. The CDR3 sequence: CASSPLYGNTNEKLFF. The CDR3 nucleotides read TGTGCCAGCAGTCCCCTATACGGGAACACTAATGAAAAACTGTTTTTT.

There are many counts of this clonotype. The chain joins TRBV7-8 to TRBJ2-1, with 12 nucleotides matching TRBD2. The trim removed 5 bases at V and 9 bases at J, leaving 8 bases unmatched. The CDR3 has 15 residues. Germline CDR1 and CDR2: SGHVS and FQNEAQ. This CDR3 is CASSLPSGGASEQFF. The CDR3 DNA reads as TGTGCCAGCAGCCTCCCTAGCGGGGGGGCCTCTGAGCAGTTCTTC.

This clonotype was detected a few times. Here the CDR3 reads CASRRQGEQYF. The DNA for the CDR3 is TGTGCCAGCAGACGACAGGGTGAGCAGTACTTC. The chain employs TRBV7-9 and TRBJ2-7, with TRBD1 identical over 7 bases. CDR3 length: 11 residues. Trimming removed 6 bases from V and 7 bases from J; junction bases left unmatched: 3. CDR1 and CDR2 from the germline V gene are SEHNR and FQNEAQ (reference sequence). Looking up the rest from reference TRBV7-9 and TRBJ2-7 gives the full variable domain: DTGVSQNPRHKITKRGQNVTFRCDPISEHNRLYWYRQTLGQGPEFLTYFQNEAQLEKSRLLSDRFSAERPKGSFSTLEIQRTEQGDSAMYLCASRRQGEQYFGPGTRLTVT.

The rearrangement joins TRBV25-1 to TRBJ2-5; D remains ambiguous. The CDR3 has 13 residues. With 0 bases removed from V and 4 bases from J, the gap between germline ends came to 6 bases. Germline V CDR1 and CDR2: MGHDK, SYGVNS. The CDR3 is CASSEYVGETQYF. The CDR3 DNA follows: TGTGCCAGCAGTGAATATGTAGGAGAGACCCAGTACTTC. The full variable domain, with the rest looked up from reference TRBV25-1 and TRBJ2-5, is EADIYQTPRYLVIGTGKKITLECSQTMGHDKMYWYQQDPGMELHLIHYSYGVNSTEKGDLSSESTVSRIRTEHFPLTLESARPSHTSQYLCASSEYVGETQYFGPGTRLLVL.

The chain employs TRBV19 and TRBJ2-6; a weak D match, TRBD1 (5 bases). The germline V gene encodes CDR1 LNHDA and CDR2 SQIVND (reference sequence). The CDR3 length is 16 residues. V lost 5 bases, J lost 2 bases, and 13 bases lay in between. CDR3 sequence: CASSWGSLTGANVLTF. The DNA of the CDR3 is TGTGCCAGTAGTTGGGGCAGCCTTACTGGGGCCAACGTCCTGACTTTC.

At least ten counts were recorded for this clonotype. V is TRBV7-2 and J is TRBJ2-1; D may be TRBD2 (5 bases). V lost 8 bases and J lost 4, with 12 bases in between. The CDR3 is 13 residues long. The V gene's germline CDR1 is SGHTA and CDR2 FQGNSA. The CDR3 is CASGNGVYNEQFF. CDR3 nucleotides: TGTGCCAGCGGAAACGGGGTATACAATGAGCAGTTCTTC.

The chain joins TRBV10-3 to TRBJ1-1; possible D gene TRBD1, 6 bases. The germline V and J ends were trimmed by 2 bases and 5 bases, with 9 bases remaining between them. Per the germline V gene, CDR1 is ENHRY and CDR2 is SYGVKD. The CDR3 covers 13 residues. CDR3: CAISEIGGTEAFF. For the CDR3, the DNA is TGTGCCATCAGTGAGATAGGGGGGACTGAAGCTTTCTTT.